These T cell receptor beta chains were read from a single sample in a study of T-cell memory formation after mild COVID-19. Each CDR3 protein gets one entry after TCRdb re-called the 5' RACE reads with MiXCR. The profile shows 350,000 or so distinct CDR3 sequences, approximately 21% of them singletons. The sample comprised PBMCs or a T cell subset sorted from them (not recorded which). Receptors originate from an adult woman who had mild COVID-19 (a few samples of this study predate the infection). Cell type and time point are not known. Each CDR3 is given with its conserved first and last residue. D genes are given only for firm matches. Some rows mark clone size as missing; the rest say once, few, many or name a class of expanded clone.

D,size,V,J,CDR3,DNA
TRBD2,-,TRBV5-1,TRBJ2-1,CASSLVAGSNNEQFF,TGCGCCAGCAGCTTGGTAGCGGGGAGCAACAATGAGCAGTTCTTC
TRBD1,many,TRBV12-3/TRBV12-4,TRBJ1-5,CASSKMTGGFGNQPQHF,TGTGCCAGCAGTAAAATGACAGGGGGATTTGGCAATCAGCCCCAGCATTTT
-,few,TRBV4-3,TRBJ2-7,CASSQERRSLYEQYF,TGCGCCAGCAGCCAAGAAAGGAGGTCCCTTTACGAGCAGTACTTC
-,-,TRBV6-5,TRBJ2-5,CASSYSTTGRETQYF,TGTGCCAGCAGTTACTCGACGACGGGACGCGAGACCCAGTACTTC
-,-,TRBV12-3/TRBV12-4,TRBJ1-2,CASSLVLTSNYGYTF,TGTGCCAGCAGTTTAGTACTGACTAGTAACTATGGCTACACCTTC
TRBD2,few,TRBV12-3/TRBV12-4,TRBJ2-3,CASNTALSGSTDTQYF,TGTGCCAGCAACACCGCCCTTAGCGGGAGCACAGATACGCAGTATTTT
-,few,TRBV15,TRBJ2-7,CATSRDLTLDPYEQYF,TGTGCCACCAGCAGAGATCTTACACTCGACCCCTACGAGCAGTACTTC
TRBD2,-,TRBV4-3,TRBJ2-3,CASSQGTWRELRDTQYF,TGCGCCAGCAGCCAAGGGACGTGGCGGGAGTTGAGAGATACGCAGTATTTT
TRBD1,few,TRBV15,TRBJ2-7,CATSRVLGQGGYEQYF,TGTGCCACCAGCAGAGTTCTGGGACAGGGAGGCTACGAGCAGTACTTC
-,few,TRBV7-2,TRBJ1-5,CASSLQEYQPQHF,TGTGCCAGCAGCCTCCAGGAGTATCAGCCCCAGCATTTT
-,-,TRBV2,TRBJ2-1,CASSTEGYNEQFF,TGTGCCAGCAGTACGGAGGGCTACAATGAGCAGTTCTTC
-,-,TRBV5-4,TRBJ2-1,CASSLVGSNEQFF,TGTGCCAGCAGCTTGGTAGGGAGCAATGAGCAGTTCTTC
-,-,TRBV7-2,TRBJ1-2,CASRPNSNYGYTF,TGTGCCAGCAGGCCAAATTCTAACTATGGCTACACCTTC
-,few,TRBV12-3/TRBV12-4,TRBJ2-3,CASSFGQTDTQYF,TGTGCCAGCAGTTTCGGACAGACAGATACGCAGTATTTT
TRBD2,-,TRBV6-5,TRBJ2-2,CASSYLGGVNTGELFF,TGTGCCAGCAGTTACTTGGGGGGGGTGAACACCGGGGAGCTGTTTTTT
-,-,TRBV5-1,TRBJ2-5,CASSFDPQETQYF,TGCGCCAGCAGCTTCGATCCGCAAGAGACCCAGTACTTC
-,few,TRBV5-6,TRBJ1-4,CASSLQGVEKLFF,TGTGCCAGCAGTTTACAGGGCGTTGAAAAACTGTTTTTT
-,few,TRBV6-6,TRBJ2-3,CASRETGRNTDTQYF,TGTGCCAGCAGGGAAACAGGGAGGAACACAGATACGCAGTATTTT
-,-,TRBV4-2,TRBJ1-2,CASSQDQGTGYGYTF,TGTGCCAGCAGCCAAGATCAGGGAACAGGGTATGGCTACACCTTC
TRBD1,few,TRBV20-1,TRBJ2-3,CSARDLPDRDFNTQYF,TGCAGTGCTAGAGATCTCCCGGACAGGGATTTTAATACGCAGTATTTT
-,few,TRBV18,TRBJ1-3,CASSPSPLSSSGNTIYF,TGTGCCAGCTCACCGTCCCCCCTCTCCTCCTCTGGAAACACCATATATTTT
TRBD2,-,TRBV20-1,TRBJ2-2,CSAPTSGESGAGELFF,TGCAGTGCTCCGACTAGCGGGGAGTCGGGAGCCGGGGAGCTGTTTTTT
-,few,TRBV11-2,TRBJ1-1,CASSFPIPEAFF,TGTGCCAGCAGCTTTCCGATCCCTGAAGCTTTCTTT
TRBD2,-,TRBV14,TRBJ2-1,CASSQGDGLAVPYNEQFF,TGTGCCAGCAGCCAAGGGGACGGACTAGCGGTCCCTTACAATGAGCAGTTCTTC
TRBD2,few,TRBV6-2/TRBV6-3,TRBJ2-1,CASSYLAGGYNEQFF,TGTGCCAGCAGTTATCTAGCGGGAGGGTACAATGAGCAGTTCTTC
TRBD2,-,TRBV5-1,TRBJ2-1,CASSFGLADYNEQFF,TGCGCCAGCAGCTTCGGACTAGCGGACTACAATGAGCAGTTCTTC
TRBD1,-,TRBV15,TRBJ2-7,CATSTQQGIHEQYF,TGTGCCACCAGCACTCAACAGGGGATCCACGAGCAGTACTTC
-,-,TRBV6-5,TRBJ1-5,CASSYSAGQPQHF,TGTGCCAGCAGTTACTCCGCGGGGCAGCCCCAGCATTTT
-,-,TRBV3-1,TRBJ2-6,CASSASGRGLSGANVLTF,TGTGCCAGCAGCGCTAGTGGCAGGGGCCTCTCTGGGGCCAACGTCCTGACTTTC
-,many,TRBV7-2,TRBJ1-1,CASSLEGPRGGLGPEAFF,TGTGCCAGCAGCTTAGAGGGTCCGCGGGGGGGCCTCGGGCCTGAAGCTTTCTTT
-,few,TRBV7-2,TRBJ2-7,CASSFAPGLGYEQYF,TGTGCCAGCAGCTTTGCACCGGGACTGGGCTACGAGCAGTACTTC
-,few,TRBV6-1,TRBJ1-5,CASSPSPGQPQHF,TGTGCCAGCAGTCCCTCCCCGGGGCAGCCCCAGCATTTT
TRBD2,-,TRBV13,TRBJ2-7,CASSQGLAGGSYEQYF,TGTGCCAGCAGCCAAGGACTAGCGGGAGGTTCCTACGAGCAGTACTTC
-,-,TRBV5-1,TRBJ2-1,CASSLARVDNEQFF,TGCGCCAGCAGCTTGGCCAGGGTAGACAATGAGCAGTTCTTC
-,-,TRBV20-1,TRBJ1-5,CSARDYKGNQPQHF,TGCAGTGCTAGAGATTATAAGGGCAATCAGCCCCAGCATTTT
-,-,TRBV7-8,TRBJ2-4,CASSRREPNIQYF,TGTGCCAGCAGCCGGCGCGAACCAAACATTCAGTACTTC
-,-,TRBV5-1,TRBJ2-3,CASSPGLSRDTQYF,TGCGCCAGCAGCCCAGGACTAAGTAGAGATACGCAGTATTTT
-,-,TRBV4-3,TRBJ1-2,CASSQTVQVNYGYTF,TGCGCCAGCAGCCAGACCGTACAGGTTAACTATGGCTACACCTTC
TRBD1,-,TRBV20-1,TRBJ1-2,CSAHPGQGRGYTF,TGCAGTGCTCACCCGGGACAGGGTCGAGGCTACACCTTC
TRBD1,-,TRBV12-3/TRBV12-4,TRBJ1-1,CASRKLDRVNTEAFF,TGTGCCAGCAGGAAATTGGACAGGGTGAACACTGAAGCTTTCTTT
-,few,TRBV10-3,TRBJ1-6,CAISDRDTWSPLHF,TGTGCCATCAGTGATAGGGACACTTGGTCACCCCTCCACTTT
-,many,TRBV24-1,TRBJ2-2,CATSTDVAGELFF,TGTGCCACCAGTACGGATGTCGCCGGGGAGCTGTTTTTT
TRBD2,few,TRBV29-1,TRBJ2-1,CSVEVVGRVYNEQFF,TGCAGCGTTGAGGTCGTCGGGAGGGTTTACAATGAGCAGTTCTTC
TRBD1,-,TRBV30,TRBJ1-2,CAWSPRDRMGYTF,TGTGCCTGGAGTCCCCGGGACAGGATGGGCTACACCTTC
-,-,TRBV20-1,TRBJ2-7,CSASLDSISYEQYF,TGCAGTGCTAGCCTCGACAGTATCTCCTACGAGCAGTACTTC
TRBD1,few,TRBV20-1,TRBJ2-2,CSAPTGVTGELFF,TGCAGTGCTCCCACAGGGGTCACCGGGGAGCTGTTTTTT
TRBD1,-,TRBV5-1,TRBJ1-2,CASSREGQKYGYTF,TGCGCCAGCAGTAGGGAGGGACAGAAGTATGGCTACACCTTC
TRBD2,-,TRBV5-5,TRBJ2-7,CASTPGRSGGTNEQYF,TGTGCCAGCACCCCAGGTCGGAGCGGGGGGACCAACGAGCAGTACTTC
-,many,TRBV27,TRBJ1-1,CASSLLQGNTEAFF,TGTGCCAGCAGCCTTTTACAGGGGAACACTGAAGCTTTCTTT
-,-,TRBV25-1,TRBJ2-3,CASSESENYRTSTDTQYF,TGTGCCAGCAGTGAATCCGAGAACTATAGAACTAGCACAGATACGCAGTATTTT
-,few,TRBV7-3,TRBJ2-1,CASSLSTNNEQFF,TGTGCCAGCAGCTTATCGACCAACAATGAGCAGTTCTTC
-,few,TRBV29-1,TRBJ2-4,CSVDGQKNIQYF,TGCAGCGTTGATGGACAGAAAAACATTCAGTACTTC
TRBD1,-,TRBV29-1,TRBJ1-2,CSAGQGPYGYTF,TGCAGCGCCGGACAGGGGCCCTATGGCTACACCTTC
TRBD1,few,TRBV7-9,TRBJ1-2,CASSGQGAEGYTF,TGTGCCAGCAGCGGACAGGGGGCGGAGGGCTACACCTTC
-,few,TRBV3-1,TRBJ1-1,CASSSTGTYYTEAFF,TGTGCCAGCAGCTCGACCGGGACCTACTACACTGAAGCTTTCTTT
-,-,TRBV13,TRBJ2-3,CASSFGGPDTQYF,TGTGCCAGCAGCTTCGGGGGGCCAGATACGCAGTATTTT
TRBD1,few,TRBV10-3,TRBJ1-1,CAISEPDRGGHTEAFF,TGTGCCATCAGTGAGCCTGACAGGGGTGGGCACACTGAAGCTTTCTTT
-,-,TRBV29-1,TRBJ2-7,CSVATFYEQYF,TGCAGCGTTGCGACTTTTTACGAGCAGTACTTC
-,few,TRBV6-5,TRBJ1-2,CASNPGGTNYGYTF,TGTGCCAGTAACCCCGGGGGCACTAACTATGGCTACACCTTC